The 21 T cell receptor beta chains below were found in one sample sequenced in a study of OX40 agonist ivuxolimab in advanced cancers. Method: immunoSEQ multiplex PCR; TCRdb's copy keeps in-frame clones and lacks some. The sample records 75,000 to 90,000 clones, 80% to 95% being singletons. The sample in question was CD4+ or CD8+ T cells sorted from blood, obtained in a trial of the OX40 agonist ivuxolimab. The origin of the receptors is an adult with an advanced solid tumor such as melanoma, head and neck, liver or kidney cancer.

CDR3 coding DNA: TGTGCCAGCAGTTTAGGGCTAGCGGGAGTCACCGGGGAGCTGTTTTTT. This sequence encodes CASSLGLAGVTGELFF. The rearrangement uses TRBV27 and TRBJ2-2; TRBD2 matches 10 bases. The V segment lost 2 bases and the J segment 4 bases; nucleotides outside the gene matches: 4. This CDR3 spans 16 amino acids. CDR1 and CDR2 (germline): MNHEY, SMNVEV (reference sequence).

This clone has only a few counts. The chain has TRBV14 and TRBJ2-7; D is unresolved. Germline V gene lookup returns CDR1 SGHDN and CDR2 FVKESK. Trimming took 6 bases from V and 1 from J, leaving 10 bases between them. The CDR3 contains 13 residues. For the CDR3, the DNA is TGTGCCAGCAGTCGACTTGGGTCCTACGAGCAGTACTTC. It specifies CASSRLGSYEQYF. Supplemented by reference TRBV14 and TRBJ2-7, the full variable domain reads EAGVTQFPSHSVIEKGQTVTLRCDPISGHDNLYWYRRVMGKEIKFLLHFVKESKQDESGMPNNRFLAERTGGTYSTLKVQPAELEDSGVYFCASSRLGSYEQYFGPGTRLTVT.

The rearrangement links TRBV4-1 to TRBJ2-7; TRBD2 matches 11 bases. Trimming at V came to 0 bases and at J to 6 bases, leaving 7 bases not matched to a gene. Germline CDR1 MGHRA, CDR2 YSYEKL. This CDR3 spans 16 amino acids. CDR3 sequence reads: CASSQEASSGRSEQYF. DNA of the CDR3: TGCGCCAGCAGCCAAGAGGCTTCTAGCGGGAGGTCCGAGCAGTACTTC.

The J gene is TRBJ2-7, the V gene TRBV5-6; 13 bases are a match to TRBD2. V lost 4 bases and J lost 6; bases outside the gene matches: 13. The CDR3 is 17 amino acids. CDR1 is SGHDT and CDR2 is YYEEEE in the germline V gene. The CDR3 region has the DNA TGTGCCAGCAGCCTTGGACTAGCGGGAGTAAGTCCAGGCGAGCAGTACTTC. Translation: CASSLGLAGVSPGEQYF.

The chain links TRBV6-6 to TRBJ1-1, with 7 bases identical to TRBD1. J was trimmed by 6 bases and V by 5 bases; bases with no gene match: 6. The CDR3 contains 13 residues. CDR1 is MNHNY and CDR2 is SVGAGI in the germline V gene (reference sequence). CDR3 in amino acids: CASSLDRVAEAFF. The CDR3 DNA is TGTGCCAGCAGTCTCGACAGGGTGGCTGAAGCTTTCTTT.

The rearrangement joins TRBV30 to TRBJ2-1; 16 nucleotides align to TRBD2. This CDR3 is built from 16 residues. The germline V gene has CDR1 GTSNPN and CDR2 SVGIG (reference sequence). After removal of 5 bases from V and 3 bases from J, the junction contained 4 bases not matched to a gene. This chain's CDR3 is CAWGGLAGGLYNEQFF. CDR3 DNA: TGTGCCTGGGGGGGACTAGCGGGAGGGCTCTACAATGAGCAGTTCTTC.

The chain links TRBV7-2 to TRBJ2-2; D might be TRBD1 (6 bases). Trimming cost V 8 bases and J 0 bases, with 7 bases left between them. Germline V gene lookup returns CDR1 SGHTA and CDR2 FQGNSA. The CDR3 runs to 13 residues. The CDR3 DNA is TGTGCCAGCGACAGGTCGAACACCGGGGAGCTGTTTTTT. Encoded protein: CASDRSNTGELFF.

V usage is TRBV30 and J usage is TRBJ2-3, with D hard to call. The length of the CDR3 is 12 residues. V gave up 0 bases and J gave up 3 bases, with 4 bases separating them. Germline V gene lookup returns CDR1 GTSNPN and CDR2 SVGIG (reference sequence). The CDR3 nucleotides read TGTGCCTGGAGTGTTGGGACAGATACGCAGTATTTT. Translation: CAWSVGTDTQYF.

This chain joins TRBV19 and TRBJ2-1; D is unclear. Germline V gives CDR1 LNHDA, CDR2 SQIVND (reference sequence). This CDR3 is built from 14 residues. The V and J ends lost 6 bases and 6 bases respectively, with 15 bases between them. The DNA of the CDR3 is TGTGCCAGTAGGCCACCCCAACCCGTCAATGAGCAGTTCTTC. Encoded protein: CASRPPQPVNEQFF.

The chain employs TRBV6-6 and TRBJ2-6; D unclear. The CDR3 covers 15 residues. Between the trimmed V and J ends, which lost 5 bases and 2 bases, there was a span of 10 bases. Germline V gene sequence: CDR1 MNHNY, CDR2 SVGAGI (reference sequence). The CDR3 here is CASSLSRAGANVLTF. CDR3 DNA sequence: TGTGCCAGCAGTCTCAGCAGAGCTGGGGCCAACGTCCTGACTTTC.

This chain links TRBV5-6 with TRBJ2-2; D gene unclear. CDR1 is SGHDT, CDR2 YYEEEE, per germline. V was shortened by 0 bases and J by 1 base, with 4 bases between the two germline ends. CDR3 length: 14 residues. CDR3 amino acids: CASSLGQNTGELFF. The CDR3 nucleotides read TGTGCCAGCAGCTTGGGGCAGAACACCGGGGAGCTGTTTTTT.

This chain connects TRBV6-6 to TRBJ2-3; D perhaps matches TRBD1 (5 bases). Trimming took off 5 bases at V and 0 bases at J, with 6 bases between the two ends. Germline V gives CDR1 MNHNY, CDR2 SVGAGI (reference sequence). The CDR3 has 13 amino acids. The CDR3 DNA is TGTGCCAGCAGTAGACAGAGCACAGATACGCAGTATTTT. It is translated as CASSRQSTDTQYF.

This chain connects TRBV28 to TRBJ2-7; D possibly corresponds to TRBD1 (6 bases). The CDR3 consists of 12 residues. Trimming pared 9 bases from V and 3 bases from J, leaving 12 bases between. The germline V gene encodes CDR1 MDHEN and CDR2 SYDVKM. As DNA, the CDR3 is TGTGCCAGTAGGGACATAAACTACGAGCAGTACTTC. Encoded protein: CASRDINYEQYF.

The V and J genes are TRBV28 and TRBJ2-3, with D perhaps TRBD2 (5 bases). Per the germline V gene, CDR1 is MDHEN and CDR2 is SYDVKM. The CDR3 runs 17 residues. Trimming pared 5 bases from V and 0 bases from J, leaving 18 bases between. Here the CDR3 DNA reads TGTGCCAGCAGTCCCCTCCGAGGGTTTTCTAGCACAGATACGCAGTATTTT. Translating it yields CASSPLRGFSSTDTQYF.

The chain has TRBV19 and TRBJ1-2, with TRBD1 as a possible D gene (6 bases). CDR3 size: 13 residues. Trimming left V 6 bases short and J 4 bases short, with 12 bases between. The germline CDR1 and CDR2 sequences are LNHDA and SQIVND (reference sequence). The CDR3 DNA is TGTGCCAGTAGGCGGGGGGGCATCTATGGCTACACCTTC. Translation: CASRRGGIYGYTF. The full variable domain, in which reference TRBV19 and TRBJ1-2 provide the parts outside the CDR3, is DGGITQSPKYLFRKEGQNVTLSCEQNLNHDAMYWYRQDPGQGLRLIYYSQIVNDFQKGDIAEGYSVSREKKESFPLTVTSAQKNPTAFYLCASRRGGIYGYTFGSGTRLTVV.

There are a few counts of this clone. CDR3 in amino acids: CASSLATSGTNTGELFF. The CDR3 DNA sequence: TGTGCCAGCAGCCTCGCTACTAGCGGCACAAACACCGGGGAGCTGTTTTTT. This chain joins TRBV7-9 and TRBJ2-2, with TRBD2 matching over 8 bases. Unmatched junction bases numbered 10, after V lost 5 bases and J lost 2 bases. CDR1 is SEHNR and CDR2 is FQNEAQ in the germline V gene (reference sequence). CDR3 size: 17 residues. The full variable domain, its missing parts supplied by reference TRBV7-9 and TRBJ2-2, is DTGVSQNPRHKITKRGQNVTFRCDPISEHNRLYWYRQTLGQGPEFLTYFQNEAQLEKSRLLSDRFSAERPKGSFSTLEIQRTEQGDSAMYLCASSLATSGTNTGELFFGEGSRLTVL.

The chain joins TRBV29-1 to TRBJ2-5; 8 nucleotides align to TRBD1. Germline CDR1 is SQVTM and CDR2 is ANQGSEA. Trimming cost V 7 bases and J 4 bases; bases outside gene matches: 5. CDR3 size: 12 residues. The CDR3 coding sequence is TGCAGCGGTGACAGGGGCGGAGAGACCCAGTACTTC. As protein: CSGDRGGETQYF.

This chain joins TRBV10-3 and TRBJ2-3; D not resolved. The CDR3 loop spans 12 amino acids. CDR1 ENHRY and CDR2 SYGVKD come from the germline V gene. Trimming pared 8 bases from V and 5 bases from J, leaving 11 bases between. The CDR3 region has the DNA TGTGCCATCGCGACGGCGAAAGATACGCAGTATTTT. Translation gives CAIATAKDTQYF.

CDR3 loop: CASSKPHSQEDTQYF. The CDR3, as DNA: TGTGCCAGCAGCAAACCCCACAGCCAAGAGGATACGCAGTATTTT. The chain employs TRBV21-1 and TRBJ2-3; the D call of TRBD1 is as the table states it, not checked on the DNA. TRBV21-1 is marked as a pseudogene. This CDR3 comprises 15 residues.

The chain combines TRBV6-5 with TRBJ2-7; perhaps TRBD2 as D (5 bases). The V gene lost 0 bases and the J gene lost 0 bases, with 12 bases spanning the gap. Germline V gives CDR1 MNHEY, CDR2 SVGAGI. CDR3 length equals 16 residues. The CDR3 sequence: CASSYSSGGRSYEQYF. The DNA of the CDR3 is TGTGCCAGCAGTTACTCGAGCGGCGGACGCTCCTACGAGCAGTACTTC.

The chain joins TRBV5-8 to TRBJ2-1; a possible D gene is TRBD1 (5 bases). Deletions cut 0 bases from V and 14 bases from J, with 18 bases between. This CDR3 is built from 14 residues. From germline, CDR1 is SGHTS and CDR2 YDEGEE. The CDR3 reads CASSLAAGLGSKFF. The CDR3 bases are TGTGCCAGCAGCTTGGCGGCAGGGCTGGGGTCGAAGTTCTTC.